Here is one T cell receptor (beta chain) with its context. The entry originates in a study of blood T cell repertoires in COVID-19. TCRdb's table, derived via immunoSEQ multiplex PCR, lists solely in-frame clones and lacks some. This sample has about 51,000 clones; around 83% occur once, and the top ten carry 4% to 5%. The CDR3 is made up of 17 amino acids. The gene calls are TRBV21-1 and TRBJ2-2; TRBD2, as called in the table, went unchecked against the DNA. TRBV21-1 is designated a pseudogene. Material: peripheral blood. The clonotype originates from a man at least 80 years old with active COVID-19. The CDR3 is CASSSGTSGSLTGELFF. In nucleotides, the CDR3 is TGTGCCAGCAGCAGCGGGACTAGCGGGAGCCTCACCGGGGAGCTGTTTTTT.